These 26 T cell receptor beta chains were all obtained from the same sample, sequenced in a study of Graves' ophthalmopathy and Graves' hyperthyroidism. TCR beta CDR3 amplification used RNA transcripts. Scientists carried out first-round RT-PCR using HTBI primers and then a second-round multiplex PCR. TCRdb re-derived calls from the multiplex PCR reads in MiXCR, one entry per CDR3 protein. The table has about 740,000 distinct CDR3 sequences, around 40% seen once. The specimen was peripheral blood. The receptors stem from an adult man with Graves' ophthalmopathy.

The rearrangement uses TRBV30 and TRBJ1-2, with D possibly being TRBD1 (5 bases). V dropped 1 base and J dropped 3 bases, with 9 bases sitting between them. This CDR3 comprises 13 residues. Germline CDR1 and CDR2: GTSNPN and SVGIG (reference sequence). CDR3 nucleotide sequence: TGTGCCTGGAGTGACGAGGGGCACTATGGCTACACCTTC. Amino acid sequence: CAWSDEGHYGYTF.

This clonotype showed up just a few times. The chain has TRBV6-6 and TRBJ1-1, with D possibly TRBD1 on 6 matching bases. CDR1 MNHNY and CDR2 SVGAGI come from the germline V gene (reference sequence). The CDR3 length is 15 residues. Trimming stripped 6 bases from V and 1 base from J, with 15 bases between. CDR3 region: CASRPQQGSNTEAFF. CDR3 DNA: TGTGCCAGCAGACCCCAACAGGGATCGAACACTGAAGCTTTCTTT.

As for this clonotype: Compared with germline, one end of the junction differs, possibly owing to a read error. This chain connects TRBV7-9 to TRBJ2-7, with TRBD1 identical over 7 bases. CDR3 length equals 16 residues. Germline CDR1 SEHNR, CDR2 FQNEAQ (reference sequence). The CDR3 region has the DNA TGCGCCAGCAGCCAAGATGGCGACAGGGATCGCCACGAGCAGTACTTC. The encoded protein is CASSQDGDRDRHEQYF.

The chain recombines TRBV7-2 with TRBJ2-7, with D perhaps assigned TRBD1 or TRBD2 (5 bases each). CDR3 length equals 16 residues. Germline V gene data show CDR1 as SGHTA and CDR2 as FQGNSA. Trimming cost V 5 bases and J 0 bases, with 17 bases left between them. Here the CDR3 DNA reads TGTGCCAGCAGCAGGGGCCCCCCGGGGAGCTCCTACGAGCAGTACTTC. It is translated as CASSRGPPGSSYEQYF.

V gene TRBV25-1 combines with J gene TRBJ2-7; D is uncertain. Trimming shortened V by 6 bases and J by 4 bases, and 22 bases separated the two germline ends. CDR3 size: 16 residues. The germline gives CDR1 MGHDK, CDR2 SYGVNS. The CDR3 loop reads CASSQGRDLKVYEQYF. The CDR3 coding sequence is TGTGCCAGCAGCCAAGGAAGAGACCTCAAAGTTTACGAGCAGTACTTC.

Concerning this clonotype itself: Its ends do not fully match the called genes, so a read error is possible. The chain employs TRBV7-7 and TRBJ1-6, with TRBD1 matching 7 bases. The germline gives CDR1 SSHAT, CDR2 FNYEAQ (reference sequence). This CDR3 has 14 residues. The CDR3, as DNA: TGTGCTAGCAGCTCCAGACAGGGTCCTTCACCCCTCCACTTT. Translation: CASSSRQGPSPLHF.

This clonotype showed up just a few times. The V and J genes are TRBV24-1 and TRBJ1-5, with 11 bases that match TRBD1. Germline V gene sequence: CDR1 KGHDR, CDR2 SFDVKD. V dropped 4 bases and J dropped 6; count of bases not matched to a gene: 10. The length of the CDR3 is 17 residues. The CDR3 bases are TGTGCCACCAGTGACCCAGGGACAGGGGGATTCAGTCAGCCCCAGCATTTT. Encoded protein: CATSDPGTGGFSQPQHF.

The rearrangement links TRBV29-1 to TRBJ1-5, with no clear D. Germline V CDR1 and CDR2: SQVTM, ANQGSEA. Trimming took 4 bases from V and 7 from J, leaving 14 bases between them. The CDR3 covers 13 residues. The CDR3 region is CSVGAGLGQPQHF. DNA for the CDR3: TGCAGCGTTGGGGCAGGCCTGGGGCAGCCCCAGCATTTT.

This rearrangement joins TRBV2 to TRBJ2-7, with 9 bases that match TRBD2. Germline V gene data show CDR1 as SNHLY and CDR2 as FYNNEI. The length of the CDR3 is 15 residues. V gave up 5 bases and J gave up 4 bases; unmatched junction bases: 9. The CDR3 sequence: CASSYLASGVYEQYF. The CDR3 nucleotides read TGTGCCAGCAGTTACCTGGCTAGCGGGGTTTACGAGCAGTACTTC.

This clonotype has just a few counts. This chain connects TRBV20-1 to TRBJ2-7; D is perhaps TRBD1 (5 bases). From germline, CDR1 is DFQATT and CDR2 SNEGSKA (reference sequence). Trimming removed 5 bases from V and 4 bases from J, with 18 bases in between. The CDR3 consists of 14 residues. CDR3 loop: CSALNPGNQYEQYF. DNA of the CDR3: TGCAGTGCTCTAAACCCAGGGAATCAGTACGAGCAGTACTTC.

In the case of this clonotype: A much larger clonotype is one base distant, so this may be a read error. The V call is TRBV7-2, the J call TRBJ1-2, with 9 bases identical to TRBD1. Germline CDR1 SGHTA, CDR2 FQGNSA. The CDR3 covers 15 residues. V was pared by 6 bases and J by 2 bases, with 7 bases of the junction left unmatched. CDR3 bases: TGTGCCAGCAGACCCGGACAGGGGCCCAACTATGGCTACACCTTC. It is translated as CASRPGQGPNYGYTF.

V and J are TRBV25-1 and TRBJ1-2, with D possibly being TRBD1 (5 bases). CDR1 MGHDK and CDR2 SYGVNS come from the germline V gene. The CDR3 length is 20 residues. The V gene lost 5 bases and the J gene lost 4 bases, with 32 bases spanning the gap. This CDR3 reads CASSLQWGADSLEEGYGYTF. CDR3 sequence (DNA): TGTGCCAGCAGTTTACAGTGGGGTGCTGACAGCCTCGAAGAGGGCTATGGCTACACCTTC.

Comment on this clonotype: A read error is possible here, since a much larger clone lies one base away. This chain uses TRBV2 with TRBJ2-5; D unclear. Germline assignment: CDR1 SNHLY and CDR2 FYNNEI. The CDR3 covers 13 residues. The DNA for the CDR3 is TGTGCCAGCAGTCCCCGCAGCCAAGTGACCCAGTACTTC. Translating gives CASSPRSQVTQYF.

The gene calls are TRBV11-2 and TRBJ1-4; TRBD1 might be the D (5 bases). Germline V CDR1 and CDR2: SGHAT, FQNNGV. The V and J ends lost 7 bases and 7 bases respectively, with 13 bases between them. The CDR3 has 13 residues. The CDR3 bases are TGTGCCAGCAACGCACCGGGGGGTGAAAAACTGTTTTTT. Translating gives CASNAPGGEKLFF.

This clonotype was picked up a small number of times. The rearrangement links TRBV2 to TRBJ2-5; TRBD1 matches 8 bases. The CDR3 has 15 residues. Germline lookup yields CDR1 SNHLY and CDR2 FYNNEI. The V segment lost 5 bases and the J segment 1 base; nucleotides outside the gene matches: 6. The CDR3 nucleotides are TGTGCCAGCAGTTACGCCGGGACAGGCCAAGAGACCCAGTACTTC. Amino acids: CASSYAGTGQETQYF.

The chain is built from TRBV7-3 and TRBJ2-7; tentatively, D is TRBD2 (7 bases). The CDR3 sequence is 14 residues long. Germline V gives CDR1 SGHTA, CDR2 FQGTGA. Trimming removed 2 bases at V and 6 bases at J, with 14 bases between. The CDR3 loop reads CASSLSGGVCEQYF. The DNA for the CDR3 is TGTGCCAGCAGCTTATCGGGGGGCGTTTGCGAGCAGTACTTC.

A few counts support this clonotype. DNA of the CDR3: TGTGCCAGTAGTATAGTGGGACAGGGGTCCGAGCAGTACTTC. It translates to CASSIVGQGSEQYF. The chain has TRBV19 and TRBJ2-7; 10 bases are shared with TRBD1. The CDR3 loop spans 14 amino acids. J was trimmed by 6 bases and V by 1 base; bases with no gene match: 3. In germline, CDR1 is LNHDA, CDR2 SQIVND (reference sequence).

This clonotype was seen many times. The chain links TRBV20-1 to TRBJ2-7; possibly TRBD1 for D (6 bases). This CDR3 contains 11 residues. The V gene lost 7 bases and the J gene lost 3 bases, with 10 bases spanning the gap. In germline, CDR1 is DFQATT, CDR2 SNEGSKA (reference sequence). As DNA, the CDR3 is TGCAGTGGGACAGATCACTACGAGCAGTACTTC. This translates into CSGTDHYEQYF.

In its sample, this clonotype was seen many times. This chain joins TRBV10-3 and TRBJ1-2; TRBD1 aligns across 7 bases. From germline, CDR1 is ENHRY and CDR2 SYGVKD. The CDR3 loop spans 12 amino acids. Trimming at V came to 10 bases and at J to 3 bases, leaving 5 bases not matched to a gene. The CDR3 coding sequence is TGTGCCACGGGACAGTCCGACTATGGCTACACCTTC. This encodes CATGQSDYGYTF.

This clonotype was detected many times. The rearrangement uses TRBV29-1 and TRBJ2-7, with D perhaps given as TRBD1 or TRBD2 (5 bases each). The CDR3 has 14 amino acids. The germline V gene has CDR1 SQVTM and CDR2 ANQGSEA. V shed 1 base and J shed 3 bases, with 13 bases lying between them. CDR3 sequence (DNA): TGCAGCGTTGAAGGTCGGGACGGGCTCTACGAGCAGTACTTC. The encoded protein is CSVEGRDGLYEQYF.

This clonotype has ten or more counts. The rearrangement links TRBV10-3 to TRBJ1-5; no firm D call. The CDR3 has 13 amino acids. Germline V lookup: CDR1 ENHRY, CDR2 SYGVKD. V gave up 4 bases and J gave up 4 bases, with 8 bases separating them. DNA for the CDR3: TGTGCCATCAGTGCTGAGGGTAATCAGCCCCAGCATTTT. Translation: CAISAEGNQPQHF.

V is TRBV4-3 and J is TRBJ1-2, with D maybe TRBD1 (6 bases). CDR3 length: 11 amino acids. Trimming pared 1 base from V and 14 bases from J, leaving 11 bases between. Germline loops: CDR1 LGHNA, CDR2 YSLEER. The CDR3 DNA is TGCGCCAGCAGCCAAGTAGGGGGGCTTACCTTC. Residues: CASSQVGGLTF.

The rearrangement joins TRBV29-1 to TRBJ2-7; D is perhaps TRBD1 (6 bases). The germline V gene has CDR1 SQVTM and CDR2 ANQGSEA. The CDR3 extends over 12 amino acids. V was clipped by 5 bases and J by 6 bases, with 14 bases between them. The CDR3, as DNA: TGCAGCGTTTTCGGGACAATGAGCGAGCAGTACTTC. It yields the protein CSVFGTMSEQYF.

The V gene is TRBV2, the J gene TRBJ1-1; the D is unclear. From germline, CDR1 is SNHLY and CDR2 FYNNEI. The CDR3 consists of 14 residues. V was pared by 8 bases and J by 1 base, with 14 bases between. CDR3 DNA: TGTGCCAGCTCACCATACCAGTCGAACACTGAAGCTTTCTTT. Translation: CASSPYQSNTEAFF.

The J gene is TRBJ1-4, the V gene TRBV2; TRBD1 matches at 7 bases. Germline lookup yields CDR1 SNHLY and CDR2 FYNNEI. CDR3 length equals 14 residues. V shed 5 bases, J shed 7 bases, and the junction held 7 bases outside the gene matches. The CDR3 DNA reads TGTGCCAGCAGTTTACAGGGGAGGCGTGAAAAACTGTTTTTT. Protein: CASSLQGRREKLFF.

The rearrangement joins TRBV29-1 to TRBJ2-5; D is undetermined. The CDR3 has 12 amino acids. V lost 4 bases and J lost 5, with 11 bases in between. Germline V gives CDR1 SQVTM, CDR2 ANQGSEA. The CDR3 sequence is CSVGAKEETQYF. CDR3 sequence (DNA): TGCAGCGTTGGAGCTAAGGAGGAGACCCAGTACTTC.